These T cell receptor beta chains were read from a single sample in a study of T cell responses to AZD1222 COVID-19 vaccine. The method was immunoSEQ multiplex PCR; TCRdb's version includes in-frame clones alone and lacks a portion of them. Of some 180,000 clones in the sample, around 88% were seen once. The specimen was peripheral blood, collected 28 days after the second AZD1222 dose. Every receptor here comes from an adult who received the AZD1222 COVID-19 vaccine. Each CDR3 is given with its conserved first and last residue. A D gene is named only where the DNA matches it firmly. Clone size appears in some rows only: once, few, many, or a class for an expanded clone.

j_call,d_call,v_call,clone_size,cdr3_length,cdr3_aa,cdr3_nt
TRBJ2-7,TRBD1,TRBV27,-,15,CASFAGTGAYYEQYF,TGTGCCAGCTTTGCCGGGACAGGGGCGTACTACGAGCAGTACTTC
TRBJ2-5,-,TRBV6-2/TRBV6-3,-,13,CASSSAMRETQYF,TGTGCCAGCAGCTCAGCCATGCGGGAGACCCAGTACTTC
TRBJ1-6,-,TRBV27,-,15,CASSFSERGFSPLHF,TGTGCCAGCAGTTTTTCCGAAAGGGGGTTCTCACCCCTCCACTTT
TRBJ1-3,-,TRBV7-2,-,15,CASSYTGLSGNTIYF,TGTGCCAGCAGCTACACAGGACTCTCTGGAAACACCATATATTTT
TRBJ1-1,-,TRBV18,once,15,CASSPPGTTNTEAFF,TGTGCCAGCTCACCACCCGGGACAACGAACACTGAAGCTTTCTTT
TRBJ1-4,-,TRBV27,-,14,CASSMRPGYEKLFF,TGTGCCAGCAGTATGAGGCCGGGTTATGAAAAACTGTTTTTT
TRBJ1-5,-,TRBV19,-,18,CASSIRPPGRYSNQPQHF,TGTGCCAGTAGTATAAGACCCCCCGGCAGATATAGCAATCAGCCCCAGCATTTT
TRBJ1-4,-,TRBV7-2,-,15,CASSSAGATNEKLFF,TGTGCCAGCAGCTCTGCCGGGGCAACTAATGAAAAACTGTTTTTT
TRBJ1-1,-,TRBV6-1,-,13,CASSEMANTEAFF,TGTGCCAGCAGTGAAATGGCGAACACTGAAGCTTTCTTT
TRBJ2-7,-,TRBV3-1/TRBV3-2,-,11,CASSRLYEQYF,TGTGCCAGCAGCCGACTATACGAGCAGTACTTC
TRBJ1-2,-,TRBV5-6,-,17,CASSLDSGAVEGYGYTF,TGTGCCAGCAGCTTGGATTCAGGGGCGGTGGAAGGTTATGGCTACACCTTC
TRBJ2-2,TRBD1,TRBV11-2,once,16,CASSLGQGKRTGELFF,TGTGCCAGCAGCTTGGGACAGGGGAAGAGGACCGGGGAGCTGTTTTTT
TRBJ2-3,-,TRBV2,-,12,CASDAGGGTQYF,TGTGCCAGCGACGCAGGGGGAGGTACGCAGTATTTT
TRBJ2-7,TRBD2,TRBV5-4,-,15,CASSSAERGKREQYF,TGTGCCAGCAGCTCAGCGGAGCGGGGTAAGCGCGAGCAGTACTTC
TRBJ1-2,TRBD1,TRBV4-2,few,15,CASSGGQGRDYGYTF,TGTGCCAGCAGCGGGGGACAGGGGCGGGACTATGGCTACACCTTC
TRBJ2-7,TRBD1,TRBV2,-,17,CASQYPGTEGSPDEQYF,TGTGCCAGCCAATATCCCGGGACAGAGGGAAGTCCGGACGAGCAGTACTTC